The 32 T cell receptor beta chains given below trace back to one sample, sequenced in a study of Tregs in tolerant kidney transplant recipients. The data were produced by immunoSEQ multiplex PCR, yet TCRdb's version contains in-frame clones alone and is incomplete. The table lists about 240,000 clones, 80% to 85% of them singletons. The sample was CD4+ T cells from blood. Source of these receptors: a human donor in good health.

The rearrangement links TRBV25-1 to TRBJ2-1; D may be TRBD1 or TRBD2 (6 bases each). The V gene's germline CDR1 is MGHDK and CDR2 SYGVNS. V dropped 7 bases and J dropped 3 bases, with 13 bases sitting between them. The CDR3 extends over 14 amino acids. DNA of the CDR3: TGTGCCAGCACACCCGGGGGCGTCTACAATGAGCAGTTCTTC. This translates into CASTPGGVYNEQFF.

This rearrangement joins TRBV5-4 to TRBJ1-3; D call uncertain. This CDR3 is 14 amino acids long. CDR1 is SGHNT and CDR2 is YYREEE in the germline V gene (reference sequence). Trimming took off 4 bases at V and 4 bases at J, with 12 bases between the two ends. The CDR3 region has the DNA TGTGCCAGCAGCCCCACAGTTGCCGGAAACACCATATATTTT. Protein sequence: CASSPTVAGNTIYF.

The chain combines TRBV2 with TRBJ1-5; TRBD1 agrees at 7 bases. Trimming at V came to 6 bases and at J to 5 bases, leaving 10 bases not matched to a gene. The CDR3 length is 15 residues. CDR1 SNHLY and CDR2 FYNNEI come from the germline V gene. CDR3: CASSVTGWSDQPQHF. The CDR3 bases are TGTGCCAGCAGCGTGACAGGGTGGTCTGATCAGCCCCAGCATTTT.

The rearrangement links TRBV30 to TRBJ1-2, with D possibly TRBD1 on 5 matching bases. The CDR3 contains 12 residues. Trimming left V 4 bases short and J 8 bases short, with 14 bases between. Germline values: CDR1 GTSNPN, CDR2 SVGIG (reference sequence). The CDR3 region is CAWTARRDGYTF. The CDR3 DNA is TGTGCCTGGACCGCGAGGAGGGACGGCTACACCTTC.

V and J are TRBV7-9 and TRBJ1-2, with TRBD1 identical over 8 bases. Germline values: CDR1 SEHNR, CDR2 FQNEAQ (reference sequence). V was pared by 4 bases and J by 4 bases, with 5 bases of the junction left unmatched. This CDR3 region has 14 residues. In DNA form, the CDR3 reads TGTGCCAGCAGCTATGGACAGGGAGGCTATGGCTACACCTTC. Protein: CASSYGQGGYGYTF.

The chain carries TRBV4-2 and TRBJ2-5, with 13 nucleotides matching TRBD2. Trimming cost V 0 bases and J 5 bases; bases outside gene matches: 12. CDR1 LGHNA and CDR2 YNFKEQ come from the germline V gene. This CDR3 is 19 amino acids long. This CDR3 is CASSQEGTTSGRAWETQYF. DNA for the CDR3: TGTGCCAGCAGCCAAGAAGGGACAACTAGCGGGAGGGCCTGGGAGACCCAGTACTTC.

The CDR3 region has the DNA TGTGCCAGCACAAAGGGGGTTGAGTATGGCTACACCTTC. Its translation: CASTKGVEYGYTF. The gene calls are TRBV6-5 and TRBJ1-2; perhaps TRBD1 as D (6 bases). CDR3 length equals 13 residues. V was cut by 7 bases and J by 5 bases, with 14 bases left in between. The germline CDR1 and CDR2 sequences are MNHEY and SVGAGI.

The rearrangement uses TRBV2 and TRBJ2-5; 10 bases map to TRBD2. Germline-derived CDR1 and CDR2 are SNHLY and FYNNEI. CDR3 length: 14 residues. V lost 5 bases, J lost 9 bases, and 9 bases stayed unmatched. The CDR3 DNA sequence: TGTGCCAGCAGTAGAGGAACTAGCGGGACGTCCCAGTACTTC. This gives the protein CASSRGTSGTSQYF.

This chain's CDR3 is CASSMDRGVRNEQFF. CDR3 nucleotide sequence: TGTGCCAGTAGTATGGACAGGGGGGTGCGAAATGAGCAGTTCTTC. The chain couples TRBV19 to TRBJ2-1, with 10 bases lining up with TRBD1. Germline CDR1 and CDR2: LNHDA and SQIVND (reference sequence). J was trimmed by 7 bases and V by 3 bases; bases with no gene match: 6. This CDR3 contains 15 residues.

As for this clone: One end of the junction fails to match germline, which may point to a read error. This CDR3 is also generated by other DNA sequences in the sample. In DNA, the CDR3 is TGTGCCAGCAGTCCGGGACAGGGTTCCTATGAGCAGTACTTC. Translation gives CASSPGQGSYEQYF. The chain carries TRBV2 and TRBJ2-7; 9 bases map to TRBD1. CDR3 size: 14 residues. Germline values: CDR1 SNHLY, CDR2 FYNNEI.

The count of this clone is one. The chain recombines TRBV9 with TRBJ1-6; a weak D match, TRBD1 (6 bases). V dropped 2 bases and J dropped 7 bases, with 10 bases sitting between them. From germline, CDR1 is SGDLS and CDR2 YYNGEE. This CDR3 is built from 14 residues. DNA for the CDR3: TGTGCCAGCAGCGTGCGCCAGGGGAATTCACCCCTCCACTTT. It translates to CASSVRQGNSPLHF.

The genes are TRBV5-1 and TRBJ2-5; 7 bases agree with TRBD1. CDR3 length equals 14 residues. Germline loops: CDR1 SGHRS, CDR2 YFSETQ. V shed 0 bases and J 5 bases; nucleotides not matched to a gene: 4. The CDR3 DNA follows: TGCGCCAGCAGCTTGGGAGGGGGCCCGGAGACCCAGTACTTC. It codes for CASSLGGGPETQYF.

This chain uses TRBV11-2 with TRBJ2-1, with 7 bases matching TRBD2. The germline V gene encodes CDR1 SGHAT and CDR2 FQNNGV. Trimming cost V 5 bases and J 4 bases; bases outside gene matches: 11. This CDR3 is 16 amino acids long. For the CDR3, the DNA is TGTGCCAGCAGCACCCGAGGGACTACTGGGTACAATGAGCAGTTCTTC. Translating it yields CASSTRGTTGYNEQFF.

The V gene is TRBV6-5, the J gene TRBJ1-2, with 7 bases identical to TRBD1. Germline V gene sequence: CDR1 MNHEY, CDR2 SVGAGI. V lost 5 bases and J lost 6; bases outside the gene matches: 6. The CDR3 loop spans 13 amino acids. The CDR3 coding sequence is TGTGCCAGCAGTCCTACAGGGGAGCATGGCTACACCTTC. Its protein product is CASSPTGEHGYTF.

The V and J genes are TRBV6-6 and TRBJ1-4, with D unresolved. This CDR3 is built from 15 residues. In germline, CDR1 is MNHNY, CDR2 SVGAGI (reference sequence). Trimming took off 5 bases at V and 2 bases at J, with 12 bases between the two ends. The CDR3 coding sequence is TGTGCCAGCAGTACATCCTCGGGGACTAATGAAAAACTGTTTTTT. Translated, it gives CASSTSSGTNEKLFF.

The genes are TRBV11-2 and TRBJ1-2; no firm D call. The CDR3 runs 16 residues. Looked up from germline, CDR1 is SGHAT and CDR2 is FQNNGV. V was shortened by 2 bases and J by 0 bases, with 13 bases between the two germline ends. CDR3 nucleotides: TGTGCCAGCAGCTTAACCCCTCAGCATACTAACTATGGCTACACCTTC. Protein sequence: CASSLTPQHTNYGYTF.

The chain links TRBV6-5 to TRBJ1-4; the D is unclear. Germline CDR1 reads MNHEY; CDR2 reads SVGAGI. Trimming stripped 0 bases from V and 7 bases from J, with 9 bases between. CDR3 length: 14 amino acids. CDR3 DNA: TGTGCCAGCAGTTACTCGTATAGAGGTGAAAAACTGTTTTTT. It yields the protein CASSYSYRGEKLFF.

V usage is TRBV7-2 and J usage is TRBJ1-3; D gene uncertain. The CDR3 contains 14 residues. CDR1 is SGHTA and CDR2 is FQGNSA in the germline V gene. The germline V and J ends were trimmed by 1 base and 0 bases, with 4 bases remaining between them. CDR3 sequence reads: CASSLEFSGNTIYF. CDR3 in DNA: TGTGCCAGCAGCTTAGAATTCTCTGGAAACACCATATATTTT.

This chain links TRBV6-6 with TRBJ2-7; D is possibly TRBD1 (6 bases). Germline V lookup: CDR1 MNHNY, CDR2 SVGAGI (reference sequence). This CDR3 spans 15 amino acids. Trimming pared 0 bases from V and 2 bases from J, leaving 11 bases between. The CDR3 region has the DNA TGTGCCAGCAGTTACTCTCAGGCAGGGGCCTACGAGCAGTACTTC. This translates into CASSYSQAGAYEQYF.

The chain joins TRBV9 to TRBJ2-7; unclear D gene. The CDR3 runs to 15 residues. CDR1 and CDR2 (germline): SGDLS, YYNGEE. Trimming removed 0 bases from V and 2 bases from J, with 12 bases in between. CDR3 sequence (DNA): TGTGCCAGCAGCGTAGCGAGGAAAAAGGCCTACGAGCAGTACTTC. This codes for CASSVARKKAYEQYF.

V is TRBV7-9 and J is TRBJ2-3; 9 nucleotides align to TRBD1. J gave up 5 bases and V 2 bases, and 8 bases lay outside the gene matches. There are 16 residues in the CDR3. Germline lookup yields CDR1 SEHNR and CDR2 FQNEAQ (reference sequence). CDR3 protein: CASSLNAGTGRDTQYF. CDR3 DNA: TGTGCCAGCAGCTTAAATGCCGGGACAGGGAGAGATACGCAGTATTTT.

The chain couples TRBV2 to TRBJ1-1, with unresolved D. The CDR3 is made up of 14 amino acids. Germline CDR1 is SNHLY and CDR2 is FYNNEI. Trimming took 8 bases from V and 0 from J, leaving 13 bases between them. Here the CDR3 DNA reads TGTGCCAGCCGAAGACTCAGGTTGAACACTGAAGCTTTCTTT. This codes for CASRRLRLNTEAFF.

V and J are TRBV7-3 and TRBJ2-1; TRBD2 agrees at 11 bases. J lost 8 bases, V lost 4 bases, and 7 bases had no gene match. In germline, CDR1 is SGHTA, CDR2 FQGTGA. The CDR3 runs to 15 residues. In DNA, the CDR3 is TGTGCCAGCAGCTCCTTAGCGGGGGGGCCCGATGAGCAGTTCTTC. It is translated as CASSSLAGGPDEQFF.

The genes are TRBV11-3 and TRBJ2-2, with D hard to call. CDR3 size: 16 residues. The germline gives CDR1 SGHNT, CDR2 YENEEA. The germline V and J ends were trimmed by 3 bases and 6 bases, with 17 bases remaining between them. CDR3 protein: CASSFSLPGFAGELFF. CDR3 bases: TGTGCCAGCAGCTTCAGTTTACCCGGGTTCGCCGGGGAGCTGTTTTTT.

This chain connects TRBV28 to TRBJ1-1, with D perhaps matching TRBD1 (5 bases). Germline V lookup: CDR1 MDHEN, CDR2 SYDVKM. The CDR3 is made up of 17 amino acids. V lost 3 bases and J 4 bases, leaving 21 bases between the germline ends. CDR3 sequence (DNA): TGTGCCAGCAGTTTGTATGGTCGAGGGCAGGGTGGCACTGAAGCTTTCTTT. Protein: CASSLYGRGQGGTEAFF. The full variable domain, completed using reference TRBV28 and TRBJ1-1, is DVKVTQSSRYLVKRTGEKVFLECVQDMDHENMFWYRQDPGLGLRLIYFSYDVKMKEKGDIPEGYSVSREKKERFSLILESASTNQTSMYLCASSLYGRGQGGTEAFFGQGTRLTVV.

The V and J genes are TRBV6-6 and TRBJ2-7; weak D call: TRBD1 (6 bases). CDR1 MNHNY and CDR2 SVGAGI come from the germline V gene (reference sequence). The CDR3 covers 14 residues. V lost 2 bases, J lost 1 base, and 9 bases lay in between. CDR3 region: CASSYQGMSYEQYF. For the CDR3, the DNA is TGTGCCAGCAGTTACCAGGGGATGTCCTACGAGCAGTACTTC.

The rearrangement uses TRBV6-5 and TRBJ2-4; no clear D gene. Trimming removed 6 bases from V and 5 bases from J, with 11 bases in between. The V gene's germline CDR1 is MNHEY and CDR2 SVGAGI. CDR3 length: 13 amino acids. CDR3 sequence reads: CASRVQDENIQYF. CDR3 sequence (DNA): TGTGCCAGCAGGGTCCAAGATGAAAACATTCAGTACTTC.

V gene TRBV19 combines with J gene TRBJ2-7; D remains ambiguous. The CDR3 has 16 amino acids. The germline gives CDR1 LNHDA, CDR2 SQIVND (reference sequence). Trimming removed 1 base at V and 1 base at J, with 14 bases between. CDR3 protein: CASSIGLLRHSYEQYF. The CDR3 region has the DNA TGTGCCAGTAGTATAGGACTTCTTAGACATTCCTACGAGCAGTACTTC.

The chain has TRBV7-9 and TRBJ1-1; D is unresolved. The CDR3 has 13 residues. Germline loops: CDR1 SEHNR, CDR2 FQNEAQ (reference sequence). The V gene lost 0 bases and the J gene lost 4 bases, with 6 bases spanning the gap. The CDR3 sequence: CASSLASGTEAFF. The CDR3 DNA reads as TGTGCCAGCAGCTTAGCGTCAGGCACTGAAGCTTTCTTT. Combining the CDR3 with reference TRBV7-9 and TRBJ1-1 gives the whole variable domain DTGVSQNPRHKITKRGQNVTFRCDPISEHNRLYWYRQTLGQGPEFLTYFQNEAQLEKSRLLSDRFSAERPKGSFSTLEIQRTEQGDSAMYLCASSLASGTEAFFGQGTRLTVV.

This chain connects TRBV18 to TRBJ2-7; TRBD2 agrees at 12 bases. Unmatched junction bases numbered 0, after V lost 2 bases and J lost 1 base. CDR3 length: 15 residues. Looked up from germline, CDR1 is KGHSH and CDR2 is LQKENI. The CDR3 DNA is TGTGCCAGCTCACCAGGACTAGCGGGATCCTACGAGCAGTACTTC. This codes for CASSPGLAGSYEQYF.

This chain connects TRBV6-6 to TRBJ1-2; weak D call: TRBD1 (5 bases). The germline CDR1 and CDR2 sequences are MNHNY and SVGAGI (reference sequence). CDR3 length: 14 amino acids. V shed 5 bases and J shed 3 bases, with 13 bases lying between them. The CDR3 is CASSRSGEDYGYTF. DNA for the CDR3: TGTGCCAGCAGTCGTTCGGGGGAGGACTATGGCTACACCTTC.

The J gene is TRBJ1-3, the V gene TRBV5-5; perhaps TRBD1 as D (5 bases). The germline gives CDR1 SGHKS, CDR2 YYEKEE (reference sequence). Trimming stripped 4 bases from V and 4 bases from J, with 18 bases between. The CDR3 is made up of 16 amino acids. This CDR3 reads CASSIGAMAEGNTIYF. The CDR3 bases are TGTGCCAGCAGCATTGGGGCTATGGCAGAGGGAAACACCATATATTTT.